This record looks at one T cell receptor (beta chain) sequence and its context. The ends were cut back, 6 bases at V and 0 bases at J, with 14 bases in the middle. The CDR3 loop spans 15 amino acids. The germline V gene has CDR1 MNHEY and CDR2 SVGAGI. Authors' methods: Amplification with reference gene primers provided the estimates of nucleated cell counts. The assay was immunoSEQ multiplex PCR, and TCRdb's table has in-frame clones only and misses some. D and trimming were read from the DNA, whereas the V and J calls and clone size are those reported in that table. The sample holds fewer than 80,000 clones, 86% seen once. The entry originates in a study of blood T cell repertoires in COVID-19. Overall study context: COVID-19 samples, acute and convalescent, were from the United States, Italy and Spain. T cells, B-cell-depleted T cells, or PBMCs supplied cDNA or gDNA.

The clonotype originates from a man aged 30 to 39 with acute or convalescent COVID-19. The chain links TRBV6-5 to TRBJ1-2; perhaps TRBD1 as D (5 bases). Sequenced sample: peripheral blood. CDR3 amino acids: CASRKRGEANYGYTF. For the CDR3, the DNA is TGTGCCAGCAGGAAGAGAGGGGAGGCTAACTATGGCTACACCTTC.